The clone carrying this T cell receptor (beta chain) was seen repeatedly, ten times or more. Antigen: not known. These data come from a study of molecular identifiers for immune sequencing clone quantification. Study in general: In replicates, RNA from about 20,000 or 100,000 naive CD8 cells was split five ways, four sequenced.

The authors gated naive CD8 T cells as CD8+CD4-CCR7+CD45RA+ for sorting. There are 15 residues in the CDR3. The V end lost 7 bases, the J end lost 4 bases, and 16 bases lay between the germline ends. Findings and limits, study-wide: More than 97% of effector molecules, versus under 1% of naive-cell molecules, belonged to clones above 20 RNA copies.

Listed TCR primers, together with previously described methods, were used for the bulk TCR libraries. MiXCR was run by TCRdb on the PCR reads, yielding one entry per CDR3 protein. The table includes some 590,000 distinct CDR3 sequences, roughly 23% detected once. This chain links TRBV12-3 or TRBV12-4 with TRBJ2-2, with D tentatively TRBD2 (6 bases). This receptor was taken from a human donor in good health. Some libraries in this study had Jurkat cell RNA spiked in. The sequencing input was naive CD8+ T cells from blood, with Jurkat cell RNA spiked in. Noted subset: FACS-sorted CD8+CD4-CCR7+CD45RA+ naive T cells. DNA of the CDR3: TGTGCCAGCAAAAAAGTGGGAGGCAGCACCGGGGAGCTGTTTTTT. Translation gives CASKKVGGSTGELFF.